These 8 T cell receptor beta chains originate from one sample sequenced in a study of OX40 agonist ivuxolimab in advanced cancers. Assay: immunoSEQ multiplex PCR; the TCRdb copy retains only in-frame clones and omits some. The sample contains almost 3,000 clones, approximately 84% of which appear only once. The material sequenced was CD4+ or CD8+ T cells sorted from blood, taken in a trial of the OX40 agonist ivuxolimab. The source is an adult with an advanced solid tumor such as melanoma, head and neck, liver or kidney cancer.

V and J are TRBV15 and TRBJ1-1, with TRBD1 identical over 8 bases. The CDR3 loop spans 13 amino acids. The germline V gene encodes CDR1 LNHNV and CDR2 YYDKDF (reference sequence). V lost 2 bases, J lost 5 bases, and 1 base stayed unmatched. CDR3 bases: TGTGCCACCAGCAGAACAGGGGGGACTGAAGCTTTCTTT. This sequence encodes CATSRTGGTEAFF.

The chain uses TRBV1 and TRBJ2-3; no check of the table's D call, TRBD2, against the DNA was made. TRBV1 is deemed a pseudogene. CDR3 length equals 22 residues. This CDR3 is CTSSQEVSLDAGETLCTDTQYF. The CDR3 region has the DNA TGCACCAGCAGCCAAGAGGTAAGTCTCGATGCGGGTGAAACTCTTTGCACAGATACGCAGTATTTT.

DNA of the CDR3: TGCGCCAGCAGCCAAGAAAAGCGGGAGGGCTACGAGCAGTACTTC. Translation gives CASSQEKREGYEQYF. This chain joins TRBV4-1 and TRBJ2-7; 10 nucleotides line up with TRBD2. CDR1 is MGHRA, CDR2 YSYEKL, per germline. V gave up 0 bases and J gave up 3 bases; unmatched junction bases: 2. The CDR3 contains 15 residues.

The gene calls are TRBV7-6 and TRBJ2-5; no firm D call. The assigned J gene may be wrong: the sequence end matches TRBJ2-7 better. Germline assignment: CDR1 SGHVS and CDR2 FNYEAQ. The CDR3 covers 16 residues. The CDR3 is CASSLMRQAPVYEQYF. As DNA, the CDR3 is TGTGCCAGCAGCTTAATGCGACAAGCCCCGGTCTACGAGCAGTACTTC.

V usage is TRBV27 and J usage is TRBJ2-5; TRBD2 might be the D (6 bases). Germline CDR1 reads MNHEY; CDR2 reads SMNVEV (reference sequence). This CDR3 spans 14 amino acids. V lost 4 bases and J 2 bases, leaving 11 bases between the germline ends. The CDR3 coding sequence is TGTGCCAGCAGTTCCCCGGGACTTCAAGAGACCCAGTACTTC. Translating gives CASSSPGLQETQYF.

The V and J genes are TRBV2 and TRBJ2-7; 10 positions agree with TRBD1. The CDR3 length is 15 residues. V trimming: 6 bases; J trimming: 6 bases; junction bases outside the gene matches: 11. Germline values: CDR1 SNHLY, CDR2 FYNNEI. This chain's CDR3 is CASRELGDRGGEQYF. The CDR3 nucleotides read TGTGCCAGCAGGGAGCTTGGGGACAGGGGAGGCGAGCAGTACTTC.

CDR3 in amino acids: CASSDDGVGYTEAFF. The CDR3 region has the DNA TGTGCCAGCAGTGACGATGGGGTTGGGTACACTGAAGCTTTCTTT. The genes are TRBV2 and TRBJ1-1; D not resolved. The CDR3 has 15 amino acids. Trimming removed 3 bases at V and 3 bases at J, with 14 bases between. Germline assignment: CDR1 SNHLY and CDR2 FYNNEI.

This clone was detected once. The V and J genes are TRBV27 and TRBJ2-2; no reliable D call. This CDR3 spans 14 amino acids. V dropped 2 bases and J dropped 5 bases, with 9 bases sitting between them. Per germline, CDR1 MNHEY and CDR2 SMNVEV (reference sequence). The CDR3 reads CASSLKAGTGELFF. CDR3 in DNA: TGTGCCAGCAGTTTAAAGGCCGGGACCGGGGAGCTGTTTTTT.